The clone carrying this T cell receptor (beta chain) has at least ten counts. This specimen belongs to a study of tumor-infiltrating lymphocytes in oesophageal squamous cell carcinoma. TCRdb re-called the PCR reads through MiXCR, storing one row per CDR3 protein. The sample has thousands of distinct CDR3 sequences; approximately 14% are singletons. CDR1 MNHNY and CDR2 SVGAGI come from the germline V gene (reference sequence). V was trimmed by 0 bases and J by 1 base, leaving 8 bases between them. This CDR3 spans 15 amino acids. This receptor was identified in a male donor with esophageal squamous cell carcinoma. This chain uses TRBV6-6 with TRBJ2-3; D remains ambiguous. Sequencing was performed on blood. The CDR3 DNA reads TGTGCCAGCAGTTACTCGACGTGGGGCACAGATACGCAGTATTTT. Translating gives CASSYSTWGTDTQYF.